The T cell receptor (beta chain) under discussion was sequenced for a study of T cells after yellow fever vaccination. The overall study: Fractions containing few cells were prepared with SMART-Seq v4 Ultra Low Input.

Whole-study findings and limits: Secondary responses were weaker yet peaked faster, day 5 versus 15. Most clones from primary vaccination resurfaced after the booster (approximately 95% CD4, approximately 87% CD8).

The CDR3 spans 19 residues. V was clipped by 6 bases and J by 6 bases; unmatched bases: 17. CDR1 is MNHNS and CDR2 is SASEGT in the germline V gene. The TCR cDNA carried a universal primer site and UMIs from 5'RACE template switching. A single record per CDR3 protein comes from TCRdb applying MiXCR to the 5' RACE reads. The sample consists of 500,000 to 550,000 distinct CDR3 sequences, around a fifth of them appearing once. Turning to this clonotype: Its antigen is as yet unknown.

The sequence was obtained from a man aged 18 to 35 who received the YFV17D yellow fever vaccine. The sequencing used PBMCs, collected approximately 20 days after the first yellow fever vaccination. V and J are TRBV6-1 and TRBJ2-1, with TRBD2 matching 13 bases. In nucleotides, the CDR3 is TGTGCCAGCAGGGAGTTACTAGCGGGGGGGACGGTTTGGGGCAATGAGCAGTTCTTC. Its protein is CASRELLAGGTVWGNEQFF.